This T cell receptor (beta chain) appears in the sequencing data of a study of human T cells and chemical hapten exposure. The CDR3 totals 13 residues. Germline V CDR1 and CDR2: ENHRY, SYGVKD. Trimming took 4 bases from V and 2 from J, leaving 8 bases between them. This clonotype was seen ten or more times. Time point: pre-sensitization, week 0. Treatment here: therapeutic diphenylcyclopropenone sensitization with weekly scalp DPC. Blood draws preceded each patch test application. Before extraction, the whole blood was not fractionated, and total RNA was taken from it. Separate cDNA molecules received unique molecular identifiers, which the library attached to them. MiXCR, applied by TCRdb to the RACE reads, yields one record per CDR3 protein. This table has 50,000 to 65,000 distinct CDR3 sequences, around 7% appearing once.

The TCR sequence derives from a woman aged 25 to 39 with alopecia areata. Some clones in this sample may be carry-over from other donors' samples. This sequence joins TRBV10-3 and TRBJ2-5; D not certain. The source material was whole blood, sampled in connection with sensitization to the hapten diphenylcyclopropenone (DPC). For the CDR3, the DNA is TGTGCCATCAGTGGGTCGGAACAAGAGACCCAGTACTTC. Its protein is CAISGSEQETQYF.